Shown below are 30 T cell receptor beta chains from a single sample sequenced in a study of blood T cell repertoires in COVID-19 (TCRdb year 2020). The receptor library was made with the immunoSEQ multiplex PCR assay. Sourced from immuneACCESS, this table was stored by TCRdb with only in-frame sequences that have V and J called. A share of the clones is absent; for the studies checked, an unresolved V gene accounts for under half, and the remainder has no known explanation. Counted in this sample were about 70,000 clones; 80% to 90% of them appeared once. In total, the top ten clones hold approximately 5.1% of the sample. Input material: peripheral blood. The receptors here all came from a woman older than 75 with active or convalescent COVID-19.

The chain joins TRBV5-1 to TRBJ1-1, with unresolved D. The CDR3 has 13 amino acids. Germline V gives CDR1 SGHRS, CDR2 YFSETQ. V shed 2 bases and J shed 0 bases, with 5 bases lying between them. The CDR3: CASSFGMNTEAFF. As DNA, the CDR3 is TGCGCCAGCAGCTTCGGGATGAACACTGAAGCTTTCTTT. The variable domain in full, completed from reference TRBV5-1 and TRBJ1-1, reads KAGVTQTPRYLIKTRGQQVTLSCSPISGHRSVSWYQQTPGQGLQFLFEYFSETQRNKGNFPGRFSGRQFSNSRSEMNVSTLELGDSALYLCASSFGMNTEAFFGQGTRLTVV.

This rearrangement joins TRBV6-2 or TRBV6-3 to TRBJ1-5; no definite D call. In germline, CDR1 is MNHEY, CDR2 SVGEGT. This CDR3 is built from 19 residues. V was clipped by 6 bases and J by 3 bases, with 27 bases between them. The CDR3 region has the DNA TGTGCCAGCAGCAACGAGTTGGGTTCCTCCCTAGTCTCCAATCAGCCCCAGCATTTT. It specifies CASSNELGSSLVSNQPQHF.

The rearrangement uses TRBV9 and TRBJ2-1; 10 bases match TRBD2. CDR3 length: 19 residues. In germline, CDR1 is SGDLS, CDR2 YYNGEE. The junction had 9 bases not matched to a gene; V was cut back by 0 bases and J by 0 bases. For the CDR3, the DNA is TGTGCCAGCAGCGTAGAATCGAGCGGGGGGGTGAGCTCCTACAATGAGCAGTTCTTC. As protein: CASSVESSGGVSSYNEQFF.

The gene calls are TRBV19 and TRBJ1-5, with D perhaps TRBD1 (5 bases). Germline V gives CDR1 LNHDA, CDR2 SQIVND (reference sequence). Trimming shortened V by 5 bases and J by 2 bases, and 13 bases separated the two germline ends. This CDR3 has 15 residues. The CDR3 coding sequence is TGTGCCAGTAGTCGGAACAGGTTTGGCAATCAGCCCCAGCATTTT. Protein: CASSRNRFGNQPQHF.

The chain recombines TRBV15 with TRBJ2-2; TRBD2 agrees at 11 bases. CDR1 and CDR2 from the germline V gene are LNHNV and YYDKDF (reference sequence). Losses at the gene ends were 2 bases for V and 3 bases for J; bases not matched to a gene: 2. The CDR3 has 16 residues. DNA for the CDR3: TGTGCCACCAGCAGATCTAGCGGGAGGTACACCGGGGAGCTGTTTTTT. It codes for CATSRSSGRYTGELFF.

This sequence joins TRBV21-1 and TRBJ2-1; the table's D gene call, TRBD2, was not cross checked with the DNA. TRBV21-1 is assigned pseudogene status. This CDR3 spans 18 amino acids. CDR3 nucleotide sequence: TGTGCCAGTATCAGAAAGGGGACTAGCGGCCCCTATAGGTATGAGCAGTTCTTC. Amino acids: CASIRKGTSGPYRYEQFF.

This chain links TRBV30 with TRBJ2-5, with D possibly being TRBD1 (6 bases). This CDR3 contains 14 residues. Germline V lookup: CDR1 GTSNPN, CDR2 SVGIG (reference sequence). V lost 0 bases, J lost 0 bases, and 8 bases lay in between. Written as DNA, the CDR3 is TGTGCCTGGAGTGTAGGGACAAACCAAGAGACCCAGTACTTC. It translates to CAWSVGTNQETQYF.

The chain uses TRBV27 and TRBJ2-7; D is unclear. The germline gives CDR1 MNHEY, CDR2 SMNVEV (reference sequence). Trimming removed 3 bases at V and 3 bases at J, with 27 bases between. The CDR3 covers 19 residues. CDR3 loop: CASSLSRCLVQIVDYEQYF. The CDR3 DNA is TGTGCCAGCAGTTTGAGTCGGTGTCTAGTCCAGATCGTAGACTACGAGCAGTACTTC.

The genes are TRBV28 and TRBJ1-2; possibly TRBD1 for D (5 bases). The CDR3 extends over 14 amino acids. CDR1 is MDHEN and CDR2 is SYDVKM in the germline V gene. V was shortened by 5 bases and J by 8 bases, with 18 bases between the two germline ends. CDR3 in amino acids: CASSPNQGGWGYTF. Written as DNA, the CDR3 is TGTGCCAGCAGTCCAAATCAGGGTGGTTGGGGCTACACCTTC.

This clone showed up just a few times. The genes are TRBV20-1 and TRBJ2-1, with 10 bases fitting TRBD2. The CDR3 extends over 14 amino acids. Per germline, CDR1 DFQATT and CDR2 SNEGSKA (reference sequence). The J segment lost 10 bases and the V segment lost 3 bases, leaving 9 bases of the junction unmatched. CDR3 DNA sequence: TGCAGTGCTAGTAGCGGGAGGCATTCCAAGGAGCAGTTCTTC. This codes for CSASSGRHSKEQFF.

This chain joins TRBV28 and TRBJ1-5, with 11 positions matching TRBD1. The CDR3 contains 14 residues. V was pared by 7 bases and J by 6 bases, with 5 bases of the junction left unmatched. The germline V gene encodes CDR1 MDHEN and CDR2 SYDVKM. CDR3 DNA sequence: TGTGCCAGCAAATCGGGACAGGGGGTTCAGCCCCAGCATTTT. Its protein product is CASKSGQGVQPQHF.

This chain joins TRBV19 and TRBJ1-1; the D gene is possibly TRBD1 (5 bases). V was shortened by 2 bases and J by 11 bases, with 15 bases between the two germline ends. The CDR3 is 13 amino acids. Per germline, CDR1 LNHDA and CDR2 SQIVND (reference sequence). CDR3 in amino acids: CASSIKPPGKAFF. CDR3 in DNA: TGTGCCAGTAGTATAAAGCCACCAGGGAAGGCTTTCTTT.

V gene TRBV5-4 combines with J gene TRBJ2-1; 9 bases agree with TRBD2. This CDR3 comprises 15 residues. With V trimmed by 3 bases and J by 7 bases, 8 bases remained unmatched. CDR1 SGHNT and CDR2 YYREEE come from the germline V gene (reference sequence). DNA for the CDR3: TGTGCCAGCAGCTCAGATAGCGGGAGTTTTAATGAGCAGTTCTTC. This encodes CASSSDSGSFNEQFF.

The J gene is TRBJ1-5, the V gene TRBV6-6, with 7 bases aligning to TRBD1. Germline V gene lookup returns CDR1 MNHNY and CDR2 SVGAGI (reference sequence). This CDR3 has 16 amino acids. V lost 6 bases, J lost 4 bases, and 12 bases stayed unmatched. The CDR3 region is CASSREQGRLNQPQHF. CDR3 sequence (DNA): TGTGCCAGCAGCCGAGAACAGGGGCGACTTAATCAGCCCCAGCATTTT.

The chain is built from TRBV29-1 and TRBJ2-3; possibly TRBD1 for D (6 bases). Trimming left V 1 base short and J 4 bases short, with 9 bases between. Germline V lookup: CDR1 SQVTM, CDR2 ANQGSEA. The CDR3 is 13 residues long. DNA for the CDR3: TGCAGCGTTGAAGCAGGGGCCTCAGATACGCAGTATTTT. It encodes CSVEAGASDTQYF.

This clone was detected only a few times. The chain carries TRBV30 and TRBJ1-1; no definite D call. This CDR3 region has 13 residues. The germline gives CDR1 GTSNPN, CDR2 SVGIG (reference sequence). Trimming left V 4 bases short and J 1 base short, with 10 bases between. CDR3 bases: TGTGCCTGGACCGAAGACTCGAACACTGAAGCTTTCTTT. This sequence encodes CAWTEDSNTEAFF.

CDR3 in amino acids: CASSPTKRGVNTGELFF. CDR3 in DNA: TGTGCCAGCAGTCCGACTAAGCGGGGGGTGAACACCGGGGAGCTGTTTTTT. The chain couples TRBV2 to TRBJ2-2; 9 nucleotides align to TRBD2. CDR1 and CDR2 (germline): SNHLY, FYNNEI. V was pared by 5 bases and J by 1 base, with 8 bases of the junction left unmatched. The CDR3 is 17 amino acids. Filled out from reference TRBV2 and TRBJ2-2, the complete variable domain reads EPEVTQTPSHQVTQMGQEVILRCVPISNHLYFYWYRQILGQKVEFLVSFYNNEISEKSEIFDDQFSVERPDGSNFTLKIRSTKLEDSAMYFCASSPTKRGVNTGELFFGEGSRLTVL.

The chain combines TRBV9 with TRBJ1-2; 7 positions match TRBD1. V lost 3 bases, J lost 2 bases, and 4 bases stayed unmatched. Germline V gene data show CDR1 as SGDLS and CDR2 as YYNGEE. CDR3 size: 14 residues. This chain's CDR3 is CASSETTGNYGYTF. The CDR3 coding sequence is TGTGCCAGCAGCGAGACGACAGGGAACTATGGCTACACCTTC. The complete variable domain, with remaining parts taken from reference TRBV9 and TRBJ1-2, reads DSGVTQTPKHLITATGQRVTLRCSPRSGDLSVYWYQQSLDQGLQFLIQYYNGEERAKGNILERFSAQQFPDLHSELNLSSLELGDSALYFCASSETTGNYGYTFGSGTRLTVV.

The chain recombines TRBV18 with TRBJ1-2, with D possibly TRBD1 on 6 matching bases. V was trimmed by 0 bases and J by 0 bases, leaving 8 bases between them. The CDR3 is 15 residues long. Germline-derived CDR1 and CDR2 are KGHSH and LQKENI. The CDR3 here is CASSPPGDTNYGYTF. The CDR3 bases are TGTGCCAGCTCACCACCGGGGGACACTAACTATGGCTACACCTTC.

V is TRBV7-9 and J is TRBJ2-1, with 7 bases aligning to TRBD1. Trimming at V came to 1 base and at J to 2 bases, leaving 2 bases not matched to a gene. Germline V gene data show CDR1 as SEHNR and CDR2 as FQNEAQ (reference sequence). CDR3 size: 15 residues. The CDR3 DNA is TGTGCCAGCAGCTTAGGACAGGGCCCCTACAATGAGCAGTTCTTC. Translated: CASSLGQGPYNEQFF.

This clone was counted once. The CDR3 DNA reads as TGTGCCAGTAAAGAGAGACAGCGGGACACCGGGGAGCTGTTTTTT. This translates into CASKERQRDTGELFF. The rearrangement uses TRBV19 and TRBJ2-2; the D gene is possibly TRBD2 (6 bases). Germline CDR1 and CDR2: LNHDA and SQIVND (reference sequence). The CDR3 covers 15 residues. Trimming took off 7 bases at V and 3 bases at J, with 15 bases between the two ends.

The chain employs TRBV7-3 and TRBJ2-1; 10 bases align to TRBD2. V shed 6 bases and J 6 bases; nucleotides not matched to a gene: 14. The germline V gene has CDR1 SGHTA and CDR2 FQGTGA. There are 17 residues in the CDR3. The CDR3 coding sequence is TGTGCCAGCAGTGACCCGATCCTAGCGGGAGAACCCAATGAGCAGTTCTTC. Protein: CASSDPILAGEPNEQFF.

This clone is labeled as medium-sized. V and J are TRBV2 and TRBJ2-1; D might be TRBD2 (6 bases). This CDR3 has 15 residues. Germline CDR1 is SNHLY and CDR2 is FYNNEI. Trimming removed 8 bases at V and 0 bases at J, with 14 bases between. CDR3 bases: TGTGCCAGCGGGGACGGGGGTAACTCCTACAATGAGCAGTTCTTC. Protein: CASGDGGNSYNEQFF.

The V gene is TRBV7-9, the J gene TRBJ1-1; TRBD1 might be the D (5 bases). Germline CDR1 and CDR2: SEHNR and FQNEAQ (reference sequence). This CDR3 has 14 amino acids. V lost 2 bases to trimming and J lost 0 bases, with 7 bases between them. This CDR3 is CASSLKGMNTEAFF. CDR3 nucleotide sequence: TGTGCCAGCAGCTTAAAGGGGATGAACACTGAAGCTTTCTTT.

This chain connects TRBV29-1 to TRBJ2-3, with 9 bases matching TRBD2. The germline V gene encodes CDR1 SQVTM and CDR2 ANQGSEA. With V trimmed by 6 bases and J by 2 bases, 12 bases remained unmatched. The CDR3 runs 16 residues. The CDR3 nucleotides are TGCAGCGTGCCCAGCGGAGTGGGACTAGCCACAGATACGCAGTATTTT. Its translation: CSVPSGVGLATDTQYF.

CDR3 DNA sequence: TGCGCCAGCAGCCAAGAACCGGGACTAGTGGTGTACGAGCAGTACTTC. It translates to CASSQEPGLVVYEQYF. The V call is TRBV4-1, the J call TRBJ2-7, with 8 bases aligning to TRBD2. V lost 0 bases, J lost 4 bases, and 8 bases stayed unmatched. The CDR3 has 16 residues. CDR1 is MGHRA, CDR2 YSYEKL, per germline.

The genes are TRBV18 and TRBJ2-3, with 9 positions matching TRBD1. The CDR3 is 17 residues long. The germline CDR1 and CDR2 sequences are KGHSH and LQKENI. V was clipped by 2 bases and J by 4 bases; unmatched bases: 10. The CDR3 DNA sequence: TGTGCCAGCTCACCATTTGGACAGGGGTCGGGGTCAGATACGCAGTATTTT. Its translation: CASSPFGQGSGSDTQYF.

The chain joins TRBV6-5 to TRBJ1-3; D ambiguous. The ends were cut back, 7 bases at V and 4 bases at J, with 5 bases in the middle. Germline V gene lookup returns CDR1 MNHEY and CDR2 SVGAGI. This CDR3 has 11 amino acids. CDR3 sequence reads: CASTMGNTIYF. As DNA, the CDR3 is TGTGCCAGCACAATGGGAAACACCATATATTTT.

The rearrangement joins TRBV28 to TRBJ2-3; D perhaps matches TRBD2 (6 bases). V dropped 6 bases and J dropped 2 bases, with 12 bases sitting between them. CDR1 is MDHEN and CDR2 is SYDVKM in the germline V gene. This CDR3 spans 14 amino acids. CDR3 sequence: CASSPRGSTDTQYF. CDR3 nucleotides: TGTGCCAGCAGCCCGCGGGGCTCCACAGATACGCAGTATTTT.

The chain couples TRBV11-2 to TRBJ1-6; D not resolved. V lost 5 bases and J lost 2, with 7 bases in between. CDR3 length: 14 amino acids. Germline V lookup: CDR1 SGHAT, CDR2 FQNNGV. The CDR3 here is CASSPGTYNSPLHF. The CDR3 DNA is TGTGCCAGCAGCCCCGGGACCTATAATTCACCCCTCCACTTT.